This paragraph covers one TCR beta chain sequence. Antigen specificity is unknown. The data belong to a study of T cells in Graves' hyperthyroidism and ophthalmopathy. Study details: Peripheral blood was acquired at first diagnosis, ahead of any therapy whatsoever. Study-level results: Blood shared most expanded thyroid clonotypes above 0.001. Model-based prediction identified ophthalmopathy a median 6.5 months prior to its onset.

V lost 3 bases, J lost 4 bases, and 4 bases stayed unmatched. There are 15 residues in the CDR3. Germline values: CDR1 LNHDA, CDR2 SQIVND (reference sequence). What was amplified from RNA transcripts were TCR beta CDR3 regions. The study used the HTBI primer set for a first-round RT-PCR of the TCR CDR3. One entry per CDR3 protein, called by TCRdb with MiXCR from the multiplex PCR reads. The top ten clones hold 25% to 30% of a sample with approximately 400,000 distinct CDR3 sequences, roughly 13% of them seen once. The rearrangement joins TRBV19 to TRBJ1-5; 9 bases line up with TRBD1. The sequence was collected from a man in his forties or fifties with Graves' ophthalmopathy. Specimen: blood. CDR3 in DNA: TGTGCCAGTAGTATTCTCGGGACAGGGAATCAGCCCCAGCATTTT. It is translated as CASSILGTGNQPQHF. Based on the CDR3 plus reference TRBV19 and TRBJ1-5, the full variable domain is DGGITQSPKYLFRKEGQNVTLSCEQNLNHDAMYWYRQDPGQGLRLIYYSQIVNDFQKGDIAEGYSVSREKKESFPLTVTSAQKNPTAFYLCASSILGTGNQPQHFGDGTRLSIL.